The present entry profiles one TCR beta chain with its context. Its antigen has not been determined. The library was generated by the immunoSEQ multiplex PCR assay. A mixture of 60 forward primers for TCR Vbeta segments and 13 reverse primers for TCR Jbeta segments was used in the multiplex PCR. A multiplex PCR assay on genomic DNA amplified the CDR3 region of rearranged TCR beta genes. The amplified TCR beta libraries were sequenced on the Illumina HiSeq System as 87-base-pair reads. Per the source publication's procedure: A later analysis tallied 80 million to 95 million unique TCR beta chains across the 666 repertoires, and around 10 million of those chains were shared by two or more donors. Raw reads were error-corrected and collapsed into unique sequences by a nearest-neighbor algorithm in which closely related sequences were merged to remove PCR and sequencing errors. Alignment of CDR3 sequences to IMGT reference sequences was used to assign V, D and J gene segments. For a sequence to be retained, a match of at least six nucleotides was required to both a V gene segment and a J gene segment. A rearrangement was called productive if the CDR3 had no stop codons and remained in frame with V and J, and every other rearrangement was called non-productive. CDR3 was defined by IMGT convention, running from the second conserved V-encoded cysteine to the conserved J-encoded phenylalanine. The earlier analysis of 500 to 600 of the donors excluded sequences that lacked an unambiguous match to a single V gene segment. In an earlier analysis of 587 of the donors, V segments were called functional above 56.7% productive rearrangements and were called segregating when the between-donor standard deviation exceeded 5%. A statistical classification framework was built to diagnose cytomegalovirus status from the catalog of TCR beta chain sequences. In a later analysis, TCR nucleotide sequences were compared against IMGT/GENE-DB human TR gene sequences so that V and J genes could be assigned. The TCRdist pipeline was used in a later analysis to assign CDR3 sequences and most-parsimonious VDJ recombination scenarios. In a later analysis, each TCR beta chain was defined by its CDR3 amino acid sequence together with its V-gene family, and reads lacking a unique V-gene family were excluded. A later analysis removed 450 to 600 highly shared, low-generation-probability nucleotide sequences to deal with suspected cross-contamination and a sequencing artifact. A later analysis calculated a clonal expansion index for each public chain from normalized within-repertoire ranks of inferred template counts. In a later analysis, generation probabilities were computed using a VDJ recombination model fitted to out-of-frame rearrangements, and the results were checked against IGoR. Hypergeometric tests were used in a later analysis to score TCR-TCR, TCR-HLA and TCR-CMV co-occurrence, with a repertoire-size bias correction applied to the TCR pairs. A later analysis estimated false discovery rates by permuting HLA or CMV assignments 20 times. A later analysis grouped co-occurring TCRs with DBSCAN, adding TCRdist sequence similarity when clustering within HLA-allele-positive subsets. For co-occurrence clustering, repertoires with fewer than 30,000 or more than 120,000 public chains were excluded, along with four to six repertoires with anomalous nucleotide sharing. TCRdb re-hosts the immuneACCESS table, in-frame sequences only. Its copies lack some clones; in the studies checked, an unresolved V gene accounts for under half of them, and the cause for the rest is not known. Clonal size and the V and J genes are those of that table, whereas D and trimming came from the DNA. The sample has around 130,000 clones on record. The ten biggest clones cover approximately 1.5% of the sample.

The entry originates in a study of cytomegalovirus exposure and HLA in healthy donors (dated by TCRdb to about 2017). Context from the whole study: In an earlier analysis of about 560 of the donors, 276 Gb of sequence data and some 120 million unique TCR beta sequences from 150 million to 200 million T cells were reported. Class I and class II HLA loci were covered by the typing at four-digit resolution. In addition to the first cohort of about 650 subjects, a separate validation cohort of around 110 different subjects was used. An earlier analysis of 587 of the donors applied high-throughput TCR beta sequencing to assess whether each TCR beta V gene segment acted as functional or pseudogenic. Typing coverage differed by locus: A, B, C, DRB1 and DQB1 were typed in roughly 629-630 donors, DQA1 in about 500, DPA1 in some 610, and DPB1 in around 490. A later genetic analysis used genome-wide SNP genotypes for about 60% of the roughly 670 donors, treating that subset as a discovery cohort. All discovery cohort repertoires had been generated using a single sequencing platform. The study aimed to test whether signatures of past pathogen exposure could be identified by cataloging public T cell receptors. Roughly 290 gigabases of sequencing data and 91 million or so unique TCR sequences made up an early release that covered 500 to 650 HLA-typed donors. Rather than using new phenotypic data, the later analysis identified candidate immune exposures from TCR beta sequences and from how often those sequences occurred across donors. Using immunosequencing, the study profiled T cell repertoires from 500 to 800 subjects and related those repertoires to cytomegalovirus serostatus. Five DR-DQ haplotypes were handled as single units for association and clustering because linkage in the cohort was strong. Among some 400 genotyped donors of the cohort, an average of roughly 230,000 unique TCR beta nucleotide sequences was sequenced per donor, of which about 18% were non-productive. To predict cytomegalovirus infection status, the study brought together high-throughput TCR immunosequencing, statistical association of individual TCRs with disease status, and machine learning. Of the roughly 430 genotyped donors, over 65% fell in the genetic ancestry cluster associated with self-reported Caucasian donors. Donor age, sex, ethnicity and CMV serostatus were compiled alongside the repertoire data. In a later analysis, previously published TCR beta repertoires from about 670 donors were re-analyzed and high-resolution HLA genotyping was added so that TCR occurrence patterns could be studied.

CDR1 and CDR2, per the germline V gene, are MDHEN and SYDVKM. The CDR3 covers 17 residues, taking in both the cysteine and the phenylalanine. The retained sequence is limited to the CDR3, 51 bases, with the frame set at the first base. Unmatched junction bases come to 14, with V trimmed by 6 bases and J by 1 base. In total, around 600 healthy bone marrow donors made up the cohort. At the time of sampling, all cohort members were nominally healthy, though unrecorded immune exposures were likely present. The donor tested CMV seronegative and was one of the 352 seronegative cohort members. Every donor gave a peripheral blood sample, and the peripheral blood mononuclear cells from that sample were used for TCR beta sequencing. Genomic DNA was extracted from the blood cell samples with the Qiagen DNeasy Blood Extraction Kit. Results the study describes overall, beyond this receptor: Only TCR beta chains were sequenced in this cohort, and the absence of alpha or paired-chain data limited detectable features. Sequencing depth was assumed to be roughly uniform across donors in the presence/absence analyses, though that assumption may not hold. In a later analysis, several top co-occurrence clusters were reported to appear linked to parvovirus B19, influenza, CMV and Epstein-Barr virus. The only immune exposure information available for the cohort was CMV serostatus. In vitro tests confirmed that a few of the cytomegalovirus-associated TCR beta chains recognize cytomegalovirus antigens. The study gave a list of more than 150 TCR beta chains associated with cytomegalovirus. The authors suggested that the approach could potentially be generalized to other disease states and immunological phenotypes. Because counts were too low, about 18 rarely observed V segments, including chromosome 9 orphons, were excluded from the earlier analysis of under 650 of the donors. The 87-base-pair reads could not distinguish some IMGT-functional V segments, including TRBV6-2 and TRBV6-3, so those segments were excluded. In a later analysis, TCR association rates were found to vary across HLA loci, with the most associated TCRs seen for DRB1 alleles and the fewest for HLA-C alleles. V-gene and J-gene trimming of TCR beta chains was associated with a missense DCLRE1C variant in a later genetic analysis, and the association was replicated in an independent cohort. Correlated functional status among segregating V segments might reflect linkage disequilibrium, but an unknown experimental factor could not be ruled out. Because HLA typing was missing for some donors at each locus, association tests included only the typed subset. Compared with the approximately 670-donor mean, donors in an Asian-associated ancestry cluster had fewer N-insertions in productive TCRs, according to a later genetic analysis. Most CMV-associated TCR beta chains appeared to be HLA-restricted in a later analysis, and the HLA associations seemed to be driven largely by CMV exposure. The sequencing pipeline was judged likely to have produced a cluster of highly shared sequence variants as a technical artifact. In an earlier analysis of 587 of the donors, most TCR beta V segments were observed in productive rearrangements about 87% or about 30% of the time, broadly matching IMGT annotations. Assigning TCR associations to individual alleles was difficult when HLA alleles, especially DR and DQ, strongly co-occurred. The classifier was reported to diagnose cytomegalovirus status with high specificity and sensitivity in both the original cohort and the validation cohort. Most TCR sequences were seen in very few donors, while some public TCRs were found in many individuals. A further reported finding was that TCR beta sequences accurately predicted the HLA-A and HLA-B alleles for most subjects in the first cohort. Specific HLA alleles were associated with more than 15,000 TCR beta sequences at a false discovery rate of 0.05 in a later analysis. In a later analysis, HLA-associated TCR beta chains were found to be more clonally expanded and to have lower generation probabilities than equally common non-associated chains.

Sequenced sample: PBMCs. The sequence links TRBV28 to TRBJ1-1; 7 bases in the middle match TRBD1. The TCR comes from a woman aged 40-49 years in good health and CMV-seronegative. Here the CDR3 is given as CASSEGTVLTSNTEAFF. The base sequence is TGTGCCAGCAGCGAAGGGACAGTCCTAACCTCGAACACTGAAGCTTTCTTT.